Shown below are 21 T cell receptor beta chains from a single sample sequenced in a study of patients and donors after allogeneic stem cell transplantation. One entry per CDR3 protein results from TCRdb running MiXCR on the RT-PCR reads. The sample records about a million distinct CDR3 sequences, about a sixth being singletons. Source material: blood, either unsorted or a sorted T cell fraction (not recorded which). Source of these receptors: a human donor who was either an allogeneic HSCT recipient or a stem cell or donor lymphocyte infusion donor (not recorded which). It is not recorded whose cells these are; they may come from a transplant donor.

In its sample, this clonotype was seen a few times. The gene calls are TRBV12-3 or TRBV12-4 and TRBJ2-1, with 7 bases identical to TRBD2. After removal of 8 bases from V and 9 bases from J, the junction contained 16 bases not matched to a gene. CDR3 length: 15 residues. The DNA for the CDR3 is TGTGCCAGCGGGTCTAGCGGCCCCTCTTGGGGTGAGCAGTTCTTC. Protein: CASGSSGPSWGEQFF.

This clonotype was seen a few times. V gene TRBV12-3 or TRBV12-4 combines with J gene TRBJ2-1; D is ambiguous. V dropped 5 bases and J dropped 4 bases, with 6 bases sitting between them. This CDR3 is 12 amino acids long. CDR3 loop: CASSAPYNEQFF. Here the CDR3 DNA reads TGTGCCAGCAGTGCACCTTACAATGAGCAGTTCTTC.

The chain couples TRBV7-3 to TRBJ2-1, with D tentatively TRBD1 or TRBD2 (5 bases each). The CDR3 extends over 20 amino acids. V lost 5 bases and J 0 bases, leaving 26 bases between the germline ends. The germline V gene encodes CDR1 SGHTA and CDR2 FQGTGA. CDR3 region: CASSLLGQGGTLASYNEQFF. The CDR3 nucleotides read TGTGCCAGCAGCCTACTCGGGCAGGGCGGCACTCTAGCCTCCTACAATGAGCAGTTCTTC.

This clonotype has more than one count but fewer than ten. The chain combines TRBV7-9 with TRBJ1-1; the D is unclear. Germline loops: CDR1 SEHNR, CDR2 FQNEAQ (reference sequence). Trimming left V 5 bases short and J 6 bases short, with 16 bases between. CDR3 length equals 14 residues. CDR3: CASSAITARSEAFF. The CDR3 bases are TGTGCCAGCAGCGCGATAACAGCACGGTCTGAAGCTTTCTTT.

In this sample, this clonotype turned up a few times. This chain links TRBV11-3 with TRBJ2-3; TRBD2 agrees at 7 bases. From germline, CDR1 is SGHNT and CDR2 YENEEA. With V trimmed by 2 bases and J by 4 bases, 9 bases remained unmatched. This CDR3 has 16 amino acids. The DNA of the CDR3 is TGTGCCAGCAGCTTAAGGGGAGCGGGGACCCCAGATACGCAGTATTTT. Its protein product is CASSLRGAGTPDTQYF.

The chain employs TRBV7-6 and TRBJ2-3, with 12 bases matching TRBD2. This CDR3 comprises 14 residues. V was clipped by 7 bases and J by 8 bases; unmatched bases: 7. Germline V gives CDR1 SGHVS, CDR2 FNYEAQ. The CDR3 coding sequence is TGTGCCAGCACAGCTAGCGGGGGGGCTACTACGCAGTATTTT. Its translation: CASTASGGATTQYF. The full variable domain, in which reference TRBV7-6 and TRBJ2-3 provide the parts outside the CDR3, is GAGVSQSPRYKVTKRGQDVALRCDPISGHVSLYWYRQALGQGPEFLTYFNYEAQQDKSGLPNDRFSAERPEGSISTLTIQRTEQRDSAMYRCASTASGGATTQYFGPGTRLTVL.

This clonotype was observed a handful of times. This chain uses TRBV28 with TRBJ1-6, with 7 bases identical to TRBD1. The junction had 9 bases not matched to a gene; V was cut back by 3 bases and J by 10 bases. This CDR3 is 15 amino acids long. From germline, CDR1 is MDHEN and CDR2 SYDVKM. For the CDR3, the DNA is TGTGCCAGCAGTTTTCGGGACAGAAAACAATCACCCCTCCACTTT. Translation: CASSFRDRKQSPLHF.

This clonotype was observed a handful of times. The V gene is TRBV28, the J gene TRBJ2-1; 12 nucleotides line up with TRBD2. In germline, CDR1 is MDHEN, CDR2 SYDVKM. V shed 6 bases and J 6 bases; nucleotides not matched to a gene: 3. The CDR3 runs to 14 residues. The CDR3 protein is CASRKTSGSNEQFF. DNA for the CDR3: TGTGCCAGCAGAAAGACTAGCGGGAGCAATGAGCAGTTCTTC.

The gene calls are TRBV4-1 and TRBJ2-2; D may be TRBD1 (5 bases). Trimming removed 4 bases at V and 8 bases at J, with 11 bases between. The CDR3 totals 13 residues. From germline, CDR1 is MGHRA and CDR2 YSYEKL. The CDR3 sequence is CASSRGAIGELFF. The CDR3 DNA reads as TGCGCCAGCAGCCGGGGCGCAATTGGGGAGCTGTTTTTT.

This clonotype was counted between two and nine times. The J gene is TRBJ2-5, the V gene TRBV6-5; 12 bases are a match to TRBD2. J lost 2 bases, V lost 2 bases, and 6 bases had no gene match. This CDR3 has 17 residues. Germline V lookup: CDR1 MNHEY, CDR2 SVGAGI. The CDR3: CASSYVALAGGQETQYF. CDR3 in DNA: TGTGCCAGCAGTTACGTCGCACTAGCGGGGGGTCAAGAGACCCAGTACTTC.

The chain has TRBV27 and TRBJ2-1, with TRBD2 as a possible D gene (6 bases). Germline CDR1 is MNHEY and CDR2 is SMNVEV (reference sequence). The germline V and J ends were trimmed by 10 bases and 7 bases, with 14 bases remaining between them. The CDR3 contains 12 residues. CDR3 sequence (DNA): TGTGCCACCAGCTTCCGGGGGAATGAGCAGTTCTTC. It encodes CATSFRGNEQFF.

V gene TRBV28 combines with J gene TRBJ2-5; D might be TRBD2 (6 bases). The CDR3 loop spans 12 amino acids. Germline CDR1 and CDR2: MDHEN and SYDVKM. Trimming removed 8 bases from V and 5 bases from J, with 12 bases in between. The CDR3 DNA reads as TGTGCCAGCGGACTACCTCCTGAGACCCAGTACTTC. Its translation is CASGLPPETQYF.

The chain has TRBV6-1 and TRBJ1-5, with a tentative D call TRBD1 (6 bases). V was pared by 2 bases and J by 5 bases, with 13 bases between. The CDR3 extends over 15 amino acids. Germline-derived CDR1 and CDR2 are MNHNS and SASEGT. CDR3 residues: CASSEMGAFYQPQHF. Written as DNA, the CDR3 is TGTGCCAGCAGTGAAATGGGGGCGTTTTATCAGCCCCAGCATTTT.

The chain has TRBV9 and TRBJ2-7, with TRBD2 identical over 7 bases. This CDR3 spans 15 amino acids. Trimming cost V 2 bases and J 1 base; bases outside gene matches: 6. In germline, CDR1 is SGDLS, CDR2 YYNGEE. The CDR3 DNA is TGTGCCAGCAGCGTCAGAGTGGGAGGGTCCTACGAGCAGTACTTC. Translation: CASSVRVGGSYEQYF. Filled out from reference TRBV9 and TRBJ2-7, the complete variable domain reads DSGVTQTPKHLITATGQRVTLRCSPRSGDLSVYWYQQSLDQGLQFLIQYYNGEERAKGNILERFSAQQFPDLHSELNLSSLELGDSALYFCASSVRVGGSYEQYFGPGTRLTVT.

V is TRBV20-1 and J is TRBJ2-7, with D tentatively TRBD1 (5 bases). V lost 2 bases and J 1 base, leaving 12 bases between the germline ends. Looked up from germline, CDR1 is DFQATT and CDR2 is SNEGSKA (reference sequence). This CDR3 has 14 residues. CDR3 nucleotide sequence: TGCAGTGCTAGACTCCAGGGAAGTTCCTACGAGCAGTACTTC. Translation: CSARLQGSSYEQYF.

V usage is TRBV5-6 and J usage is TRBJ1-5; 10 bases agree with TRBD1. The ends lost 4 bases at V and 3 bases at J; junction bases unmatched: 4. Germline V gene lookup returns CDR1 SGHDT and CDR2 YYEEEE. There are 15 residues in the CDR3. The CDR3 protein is CASSDDRGLNQPQHF. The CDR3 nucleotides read TGTGCCAGCAGCGATGACAGGGGGCTCAATCAGCCCCAGCATTTT.

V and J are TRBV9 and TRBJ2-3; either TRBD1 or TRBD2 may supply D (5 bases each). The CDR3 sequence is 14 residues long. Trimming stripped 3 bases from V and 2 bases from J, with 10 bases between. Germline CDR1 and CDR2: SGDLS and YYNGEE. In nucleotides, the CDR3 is TGTGCCAGCAGCGGGGGACGGTACACAGATACGCAGTATTTT. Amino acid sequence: CASSGGRYTDTQYF. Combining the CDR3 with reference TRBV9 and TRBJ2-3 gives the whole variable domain DSGVTQTPKHLITATGQRVTLRCSPRSGDLSVYWYQQSLDQGLQFLIQYYNGEERAKGNILERFSAQQFPDLHSELNLSSLELGDSALYFCASSGGRYTDTQYFGPGTRLTVL.

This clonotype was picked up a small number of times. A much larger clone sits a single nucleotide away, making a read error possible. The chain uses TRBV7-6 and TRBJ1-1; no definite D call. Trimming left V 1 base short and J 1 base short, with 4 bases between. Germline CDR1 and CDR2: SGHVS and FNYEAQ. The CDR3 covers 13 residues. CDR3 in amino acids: CASSLETNTEAFF. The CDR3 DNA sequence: TGTGCCAGCAGCTTAGAGACGAACACTGAAGCTTTCTTT. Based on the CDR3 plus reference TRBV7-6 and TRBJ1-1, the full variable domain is GAGVSQSPRYKVTKRGQDVALRCDPISGHVSLYWYRQALGQGPEFLTYFNYEAQQDKSGLPNDRFSAERPEGSISTLTIQRTEQRDSAMYRCASSLETNTEAFFGQGTRLTVV.

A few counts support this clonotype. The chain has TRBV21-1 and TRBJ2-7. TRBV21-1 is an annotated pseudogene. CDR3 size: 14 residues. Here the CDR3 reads CASSKDGLGCEQYF. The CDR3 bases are TGTGCCAGCAGCAAAGACGGGCTCGGTTGCGAGCAGTACTTC.

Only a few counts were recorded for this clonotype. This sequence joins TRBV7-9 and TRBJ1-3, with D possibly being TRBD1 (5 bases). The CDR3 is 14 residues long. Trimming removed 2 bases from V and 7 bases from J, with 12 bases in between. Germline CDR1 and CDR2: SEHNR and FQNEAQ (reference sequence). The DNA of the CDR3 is TGTGCCAGCAGCTTATCGGGGGTGGTCAACACCATATATTTT. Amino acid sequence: CASSLSGVVNTIYF. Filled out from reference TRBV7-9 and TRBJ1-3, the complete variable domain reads DTGVSQNPRHKITKRGQNVTFRCDPISEHNRLYWYRQTLGQGPEFLTYFQNEAQLEKSRLLSDRFSAERPKGSFSTLEIQRTEQGDSAMYLCASSLSGVVNTIYFGEGSWLTVV.

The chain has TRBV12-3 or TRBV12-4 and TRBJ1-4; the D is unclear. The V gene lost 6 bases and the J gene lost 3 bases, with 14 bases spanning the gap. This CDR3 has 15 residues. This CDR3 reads CASRSLRGPNEKLFF. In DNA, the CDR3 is TGTGCCAGCAGGTCGCTCCGAGGACCTAATGAAAAACTGTTTTTT.